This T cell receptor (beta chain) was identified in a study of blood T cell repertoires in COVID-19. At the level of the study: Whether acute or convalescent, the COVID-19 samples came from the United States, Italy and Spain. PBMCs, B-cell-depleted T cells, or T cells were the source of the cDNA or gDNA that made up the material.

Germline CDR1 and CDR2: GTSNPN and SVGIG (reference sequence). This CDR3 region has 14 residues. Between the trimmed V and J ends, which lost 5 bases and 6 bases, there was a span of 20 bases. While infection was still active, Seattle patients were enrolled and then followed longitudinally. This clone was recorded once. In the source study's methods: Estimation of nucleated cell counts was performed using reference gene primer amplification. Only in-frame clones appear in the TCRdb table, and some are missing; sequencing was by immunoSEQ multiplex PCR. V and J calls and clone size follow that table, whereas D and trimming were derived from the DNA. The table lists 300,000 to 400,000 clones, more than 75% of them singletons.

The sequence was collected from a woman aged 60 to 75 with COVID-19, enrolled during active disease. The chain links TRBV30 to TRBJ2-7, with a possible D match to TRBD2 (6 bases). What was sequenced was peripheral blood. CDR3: CAWSTAGIGLEQYF. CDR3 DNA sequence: TGTGCCTGGTCTACTGCGGGGATCGGCCTCGAGCAGTACTTC.